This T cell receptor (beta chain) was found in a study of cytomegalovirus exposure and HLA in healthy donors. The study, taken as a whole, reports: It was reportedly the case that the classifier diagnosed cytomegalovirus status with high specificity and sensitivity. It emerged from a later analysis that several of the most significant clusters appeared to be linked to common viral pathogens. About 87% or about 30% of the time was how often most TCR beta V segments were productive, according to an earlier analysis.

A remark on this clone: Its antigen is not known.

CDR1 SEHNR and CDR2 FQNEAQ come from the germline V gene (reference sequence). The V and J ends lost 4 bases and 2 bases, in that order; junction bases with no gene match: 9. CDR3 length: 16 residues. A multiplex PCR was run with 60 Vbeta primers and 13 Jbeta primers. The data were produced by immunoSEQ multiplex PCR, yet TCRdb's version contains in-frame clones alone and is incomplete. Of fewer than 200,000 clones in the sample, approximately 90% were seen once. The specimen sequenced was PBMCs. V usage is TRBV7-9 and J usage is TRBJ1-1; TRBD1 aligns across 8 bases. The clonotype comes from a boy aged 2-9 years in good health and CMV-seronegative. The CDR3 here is CASSYGTGDLNTEAFF. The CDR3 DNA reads TGTGCCAGCAGCTATGGGACAGGAGATTTAAACACTGAAGCTTTCTTT.